This T cell receptor beta chain is from a study of blood T cell repertoires in COVID-19. There are 15 residues in the CDR3. V was pared by 4 bases and J by 4 bases, with 15 bases between. Germline V gene data show CDR1 as SGHRS and CDR2 as YFSETQ. There are a few counts of this clone. Those enrolled in Seattle joined during active infection and were followed longitudinally afterward. TCRdb's copy holds only in-frame clones and misses some; the assay was immunoSEQ multiplex PCR. The data show roughly 150,000 clones, over 80% seen once. V is TRBV5-1 and J is TRBJ2-1; a weak D match, TRBD2 (6 bases). The sequenced sample was peripheral blood. The TCR was taken from a woman of 80 years or more with COVID-19, enrolled during active disease. The CDR3 spells CASSPGGTVYNEQFF. The DNA for the CDR3 is TGCGCCAGCAGCCCTGGGGGGACGGTTTACAATGAGCAGTTCTTC.